The clone carrying this T cell receptor (beta chain) was observed many times. What it binds is unknown. This entry comes from a study of post-analysis software for immune sequencing data. Points from the study as a whole: The study found TRBV5-6, TRBV5-1 and TRBV20-1 among 5 or 6 TRBV segments more frequent in patients than controls. Samples made in the same batch grouped tightly together by F measure.

The ends lost 7 bases at V and 4 bases at J; junction bases unmatched: 20. CDR1 and CDR2 (germline): SQVTM, ANQGSEA. CDR3 length: 17 amino acids. The TCR beta cDNA libraries contained unique molecular identifiers. TCRdb passed the PCR reads through MiXCR, listing each CDR3 protein once. Of some 890,000 distinct CDR3 sequences in the sample, 53% were seen once. Source material: blood. The source is a girl aged 10 to 17 with multiple sclerosis. The chain couples TRBV29-1 to TRBJ2-3; TRBD1 matches at 7 bases. The chain's CDR3 is CSAYIDRDVLWSDTQYF. DNA of the CDR3: TGCAGCGCCTACATCGACAGGGATGTTCTGTGGTCAGATACGCAGTATTTT.